This is a list of T cell receptor beta chains from one sample in a study of neoadjuvant anti-PD-1 for oral cavity cancer. Only in-frame clones appear in the TCRdb table, and some are missing; sequencing was by immunoSEQ multiplex PCR. The sample holds over 11,000 clones, 70% seen once. The specimen was PBMCs, collected before nivolumab (anti-PD-1) treatment. The receptors stem from a person between 40 and 79 years old with oral cavity squamous cell carcinoma. Each CDR3 is given with its conserved first and last residue. The D gene is left open where the match is weak. Some rows have no size entry. The others give once, few or many, or a class for an expanded clone.

TRBV2,TRBD2,.,TRBJ2-7,CASSGGLDYEQYF,TGTGCCAGCAGTGGAGGACTAGACTACGAGCAGTACTTC
TRBV20-1,.,.,TRBJ2-5,CSAHRGETQYF,TGCAGTGCTCACCGGGGCGAGACCCAGTACTTC
TRBV19,TRBD2,.,TRBJ2-1,CASSNSRASGTYNEQFF,TGTGCCAGTAGTAACTCCCGGGCTAGCGGTACCTACAATGAGCAGTTCTTC
TRBV5-1,TRBD1,.,TRBJ2-6,CASSVDRGLSGANVLTF,TGCGCCAGCAGCGTAGACAGGGGCCTCTCTGGGGCCAACGTCCTGACTTTC
TRBV4-1,TRBD1,.,TRBJ1-5,CASSQEVRDSYQPQHF,TGCGCCAGCAGCCAAGAAGTCCGGGACAGCTATCAGCCCCAGCATTTT
TRBV9,.,few,TRBJ1-1,CASSPGDILNTEAFF,TGTGCCAGCAGCCCCGGGGACATCCTGAACACTGAAGCTTTCTTT
TRBV29-1,TRBD1,few,TRBJ1-2,CSVEERTGFGYTF,TGCAGCGTTGAAGAACGGACAGGGTTTGGCTACACCTTC
TRBV14,TRBD2,few,TRBJ2-2,CASSPAGGMDGELFF,TGTGCCAGCAGCCCCGCCGGGGGGATGGACGGGGAGCTGTTTTTT
TRBV2,.,.,TRBJ1-2,CASSVGAGTYGYTF,TGTGCCAGCAGTGTAGGAGCAGGGACCTATGGCTACACCTTC
TRBV27,.,.,TRBJ2-1,CASSSGYLSYNEQFF,TGTGCCAGCAGTTCAGGGTACCTTTCCTACAATGAGCAGTTCTTC
TRBV10-1,TRBD2,.,TRBJ2-7,CASSPGTSGRNEQYF,TGCGCCAGCAGTCCCGGGACTAGCGGGAGGAACGAGCAGTACTTC
TRBV29-1,TRBD1,.,TRBJ1-2,CSARDRDANYGYTF,TGCAGCGCTCGCGACAGGGACGCTAACTATGGCTACACCTTC
TRBV5-1,.,.,TRBJ1-3,CASSPSHGSSGNTIYF,TGCGCCAGCAGCCCCAGTCATGGCAGCTCTGGAAACACCATATATTTT
TRBV5-1,.,.,TRBJ1-3,CASSLGISSSSGNTIYF,TGCGCCAGCAGCTTGGGTATATCCTCGAGCTCTGGAAACACCATATATTTT
TRBV5-1,.,.,TRBJ2-3,CASSLAPGHPDTQYF,TGCGCCAGCAGCTTGGCTCCGGGTCACCCAGATACGCAGTATTTT
TRBV5-4,.,.,TRBJ2-5,CASSLGQRETQYF,TGTGCCAGCAGCTTGGGACAGAGGGAGACCCAGTACTTC
TRBV30,.,.,TRBJ2-3,CAWSVRGADTQYF,TGTGCCTGGAGTGTACGTGGTGCAGATACGCAGTATTTT
TRBV19,TRBD1,.,TRBJ1-5,CASSIVGQSNQPQHF,TGTGCCAGTAGTATAGTGGGACAGAGCAATCAGCCCCAGCATTTT
TRBV30,TRBD1,few,TRBJ1-2,CAWIRDGQGVGGYTF,TGTGCCTGGATTAGGGATGGACAGGGGGTCGGTGGCTACACCTTC
TRBV5-1,.,once,TRBJ2-5,CASSLRSREWGETQYF,TGCGCCAGCAGCTTGCGGTCACGAGAATGGGGAGAGACCCAGTACTTC
TRBV5-1,.,.,TRBJ1-2,CASGDAGEDGYTF,TGCGCCAGCGGGGACGCAGGAGAGGATGGCTACACCTTC
TRBV5-1,TRBD1,.,TRBJ1-1,CASRERPGQGNTEAFF,TGCGCCAGCAGGGAGCGGCCGGGACAGGGGAACACTGAAGCTTTCTTT
TRBV19,.,.,TRBJ1-1,CASGHGQYNTEAFF,TGTGCCAGTGGGCATGGACAGTATAACACTGAAGCTTTCTTT
TRBV5-4,.,few,TRBJ2-1,CASSLGGGSYNEQFF,TGTGCCAGCAGCTTGGGAGGCGGCTCCTACAATGAGCAGTTCTTC
TRBV28,.,once,TRBJ2-1,CASSLAVGSYNEQFF,TGTGCCAGCAGTTTAGCGGTTGGCTCCTACAATGAGCAGTTCTTC
TRBV11-2,.,.,TRBJ2-5,CASSLAGPQETQYF,TGTGCCAGCAGCTTAGCGGGGCCCCAAGAGACCCAGTACTTC
TRBV5-6,.,.,TRBJ1-4,CASSLSGRGNEKLFF,TGTGCCAGCAGCTTGTCGGGGCGCGGTAATGAAAAACTGTTTTTT
TRBV6-6,.,few,TRBJ1-5,CASSKGESNQPQHF,TGTGCCAGCAGTAAAGGGGAGTCCAATCAGCCCCAGCATTTT
TRBV28,.,.,TRBJ1-5,CASSSDTYSNQPQHF,TGTGCCAGCAGTTCCGACACTTATAGCAATCAGCCCCAGCATTTT
TRBV5-1,.,.,TRBJ1-6,CASSLVEGSSYNSPLHF,TGCGCCAGCAGCTTGGTGGAGGGAAGCTCCTATAATTCACCCCTCCACTTT
TRBV7-6,.,.,TRBJ2-2,CASSPGIDTGELFF,TGTGCCAGCAGCCCCGGAATTGACACCGGGGAGCTGTTTTTT
TRBV4-1,.,.,TRBJ1-2,CASSQAAAPNYGYTF,TGCGCCAGCAGCCAAGCGGCAGCTCCTAACTATGGCTACACCTTC
TRBV9,TRBD2,.,TRBJ2-5,CASSPLRGGQTQYF,TGTGCCAGCAGCCCATTACGGGGGGGGCAGACCCAGTACTTC